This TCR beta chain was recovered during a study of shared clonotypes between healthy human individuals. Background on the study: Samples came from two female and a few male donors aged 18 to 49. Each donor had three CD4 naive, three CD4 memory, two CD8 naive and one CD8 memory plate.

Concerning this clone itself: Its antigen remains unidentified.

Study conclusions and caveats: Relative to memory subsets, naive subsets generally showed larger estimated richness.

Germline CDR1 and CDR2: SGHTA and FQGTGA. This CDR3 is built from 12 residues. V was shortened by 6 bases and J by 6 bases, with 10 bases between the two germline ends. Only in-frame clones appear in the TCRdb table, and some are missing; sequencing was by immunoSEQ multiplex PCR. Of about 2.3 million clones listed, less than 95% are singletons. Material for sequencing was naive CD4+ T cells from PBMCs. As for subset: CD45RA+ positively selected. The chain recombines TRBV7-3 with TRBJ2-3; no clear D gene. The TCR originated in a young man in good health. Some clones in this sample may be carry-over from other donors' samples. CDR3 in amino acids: CASRRKEDTQYF. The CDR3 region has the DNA TGTGCCAGCAGGCGAAAGGAGGATACGCAGTATTTT.